This record concerns one T cell receptor beta chain sequence. Its antigen remains unknown. This CDR3 spans 17 amino acids. The germline CDR1 and CDR2 sequences are SGHRS and YFSETQ. V lost 4 bases and J lost 2; bases outside the gene matches: 12. This sample is part of a study of T-cell memory formation after mild COVID-19. Study overall: The two donors had largely donor-specific TCR clusters. General observations from the study: While clones contracting from day 15 to 85 were balanced between CD4 and CD8, later expanders leaned CD4+. Of the contracting clones, CD4+ ones lay mainly in CM and EM, and CD8+ ones in EMRA.

The authors produced TCR alpha and TCR beta cDNA libraries with sample barcodes and UMIs by 5'RACE using constant-segment primers. TCRdb recomputed calls from the 5' RACE reads with MiXCR, one row per CDR3 protein. The sample has hundreds of thousands of distinct CDR3 sequences, just over 20% seen once. V and J are TRBV5-1 and TRBJ2-3, with 8 bases identical to TRBD1. The TCR was taken from an adult woman who had mild COVID-19 (a few samples of this study predate the infection). Cell type and time point are not known. Input material: PBMCs or a T cell subset sorted from them (not recorded which). CDR3 bases: TGCGCCAGCAGCACACACAGGGGGAAGGGGCACACAGATACGCAGTATTTT. Protein: CASSTHRGKGHTDTQYF.